Below are 8 T cell receptor beta chains sequenced from a single sample in a study of T cell repertoires in cytomegalovirus infection. TCRdb called the reads again in MiXCR, with one record for every CDR3 protein. The sample records about 700,000 distinct CDR3 sequences, roughly 30% being singletons. Their cognate antigens are unknown. The sample was cultured PBMCs, taken from culture after CMV antigen stimulation. These receptor sequences come from a human donor in good health (CMV status not recorded). Some clones in this sample may be carry-over from other donors' samples.

The genes are TRBV3-1 and TRBJ1-1; the D gene is possibly TRBD1 (6 bases). Germline-derived CDR1 and CDR2 are LGHDT and YNNKEL (reference sequence). The germline V and J ends were trimmed by 0 bases and 7 bases, with 21 bases remaining between them. The CDR3 runs 17 residues. CDR3 loop: CASSQDLDPTGAGEAFF. The CDR3 DNA reads TGTGCCAGCAGCCAAGATCTAGATCCTACGGGGGCCGGTGAAGCTTTCTTT.

The chain combines TRBV5-1 with TRBJ2-1, with TRBD2 matching over 8 bases. V was pared by 4 bases and J by 6 bases, with 3 bases of the junction left unmatched. Germline V gene lookup returns CDR1 SGHRS and CDR2 YFSETQ. The CDR3 contains 13 residues. CDR3 in amino acids: CASSRGGSNEQFF. Written as DNA, the CDR3 is TGCGCCAGCAGCCGGGGGGGTAGCAATGAGCAGTTCTTC.

This clonotype was observed at least ten times. The genes are TRBV7-2 and TRBJ1-3, with D uncertain. Germline CDR1 SGHTA, CDR2 FQGNSA. The germline V and J ends were trimmed by 3 bases and 3 bases, with 9 bases remaining between them. This CDR3 comprises 14 residues. The CDR3 region has the DNA TGTGCCAGCAGCTTCTCAGTATATGGAAACACCATATATTTT. As protein: CASSFSVYGNTIYF.

The sample holds many counts of this clonotype. The gene calls are TRBV7-9 and TRBJ2-7, with D possibly TRBD2 on 7 matching bases. Germline values: CDR1 SEHNR, CDR2 FQNEAQ (reference sequence). Trimming took off 4 bases at V and 9 bases at J, with 25 bases between the two ends. CDR3 length: 16 amino acids. CDR3 bases: TGTGCCAGCAGCTCCCCCGGGGGGACAATACGACTTGGGCAGTACTTC. Amino acids: CASSSPGGTIRLGQYF.

For the CDR3, the DNA is TGTGCCACCAGCAGGGGTGGGACAGCCGTCACAGATACGCAGTATTTT. The encoded protein is CATSRGGTAVTDTQYF. V and J are TRBV15 and TRBJ2-3; 7 bases are a match to TRBD1. V dropped 3 bases and J dropped 2; count of bases not matched to a gene: 8. In germline, CDR1 is LNHNV, CDR2 YYDKDF (reference sequence). The CDR3 is made up of 16 amino acids.

This sequence joins TRBV7-9 and TRBJ2-5; tentatively, D is TRBD1 (6 bases). CDR1 SEHNR and CDR2 FQNEAQ come from the germline V gene (reference sequence). The CDR3 covers 15 residues. Trimming pared 5 bases from V and 4 bases from J, leaving 17 bases between. The DNA of the CDR3 is TGTGCCAGCAGCCCTTGGGGGCTTGGTCCAGAGACCCAGTACTTC. The encoded protein is CASSPWGLGPETQYF.

The table lists this clonotype with many counts. V is TRBV7-2 and J is TRBJ2-5; no reliable D call. CDR3 length equals 13 residues. The V gene lost 5 bases and the J gene lost 0 bases, with 7 bases spanning the gap. The germline V gene encodes CDR1 SGHTA and CDR2 FQGNSA. CDR3 amino acids: CASSPENQETQYF. Here the CDR3 DNA reads TGTGCCAGCAGCCCGGAAAACCAAGAGACCCAGTACTTC.

This clonotype has more than one count but fewer than ten. The chain has TRBV4-2 and TRBJ2-7; a weak D match, TRBD2 (6 bases). Deletions cut 4 bases from V and 7 bases from J, with 14 bases between. The CDR3 sequence is 13 residues long. In germline, CDR1 is LGHNA, CDR2 YNFKEQ. Here the CDR3 reads CASSPAGGREQYF. The CDR3 region has the DNA TGTGCCAGCAGCCCTGCCGGAGGGCGGGAGCAGTACTTC.